Listed below are T cell receptor beta chains from one sample, sequenced in a study of memory CD4+ T cells and cytomegalovirus serostatus. Some clones are missing from TCRdb's copy, which holds only in-frame ones; the method was immunoSEQ multiplex PCR. The repertoire has about 54,000 clones, around 76% of them found once; the top ten carry around 1.6%. The sequenced material came from memory CD4+ T cells from blood. The receptors were sampled from an adult in good health and CMV-seronegative. Both conserved end residues are part of each CDR3. The D gene is left open where the match is weak. Clone sizes are given selectively: once, few, many, or a class where the clone is expanded.

TRBJ2-3 | . | TRBV18 | . | TGTGCCAGCTCACCTCTAGGCCGACAGTCAGATACGCAGTATTTT | CASSPLGRQSDTQYF
TRBJ2-7 | . | TRBV19 | many | TGTGCCAGTAGTACCACGGGACTGAATCACTACGAGCAGTACTTC | CASSTTGLNHYEQYF
TRBJ1-1 | TRBD1 | TRBV6-5 | . | TGTGCCAGCATCCAAAGACAGGGGATAGCTTTCTTT | CASIQRQGIAFF
TRBJ2-7 | . | TRBV5-6 | . | TGTGCCAGCAGCTTGGCGAAGGGACAGCAGTACTTC | CASSLAKGQQYF
TRBJ1-2 | . | TRBV28 | . | TGTGCCAGCAGTTTATCGGGGATAGAACGCTACACCTTC | CASSLSGIERYTF
TRBJ2-5 | TRBD1 | TRBV7-2 | . | TGTGCCAGCAGCTTGGGACAGGGTGGACAAGAGACCCAGTACTTC | CASSLGQGGQETQYF
TRBJ2-5 | TRBD2 | TRBV27 | . | TGTGCCAGCAGTTTTAGCGGGCCCCAAGAGACCCAGTACTTC | CASSFSGPQETQYF
TRBJ2-5 | . | TRBV4-3 | . | TGCGCCAGCAGCCAAGCCGGGGGCCAAGAGACCCAGTACTTC | CASSQAGGQETQYF
TRBJ2-5 | . | TRBV4-3 | . | TGCGCCAGCAGCCCCAACACGGGGGTGAGGGAGACCCAGTACTTC | CASSPNTGVRETQYF
TRBJ1-1 | . | TRBV5-1 | . | TGCGCCAGCACCACAACTCAGGGGAACACTGAAGCTTTCTTT | CASTTTQGNTEAFF
TRBJ2-7 | . | TRBV18 | . | TGTGCCAGCTCACCAGGAGGGGGCGAGCAGTACTTC | CASSPGGGEQYF
TRBJ1-2 | . | TRBV28 | few | TGTGCCAGCAGTCCCCTTGCGGCAGGGCTCTACACCTTC | CASSPLAAGLYTF
TRBJ1-2 | TRBD1 | TRBV15 | once | TGTGCCACCAGCAGAGAACAGGGGAGCCGGAGTGGCTACACCTTC | CATSREQGSRSGYTF
TRBJ1-4 | TRBD1 | TRBV28 | few | TGTGCCAGCAGTCCTCACAGGGGAAAAGGGGGATCAACTAATGAAAAACTGTTTTTT | CASSPHRGKGGSTNEKLFF
TRBJ2-2 | . | TRBV5-5 | . | TGTGCCAGCAGCTTGTTGTGGCAGGGAGGCACCGGGGAGCTGTTTTTT | CASSLLWQGGTGELFF
TRBJ2-3 | . | TRBV11-1 | . | TGTGCCAGCAAACGACCGGGGCCGCAAGATACGCAGTATTTT | CASKRPGPQDTQYF
TRBJ1-2 | . | TRBV28 | . | TGTGCCAGCACTCCGGGTCCCGATAATGGCTACACCTTC | CASTPGPDNGYTF
TRBJ1-2 | TRBD1 | TRBV19 | few | TGTGCCAGTAGTGACAGGGGGAGAGCCAATGGCTACACCTTC | CASSDRGRANGYTF
TRBJ2-6 | . | TRBV7-2 | . | TGTGCCAGCACCATTGGAAGGCCCTCTGGGGCCAACGTCCTGACTTTC | CASTIGRPSGANVLTF
TRBJ2-2 | TRBD1 | TRBV30 | . | TGTGCCTGGCAGGGGGCCTCCACCGGGGAGCTGTTTTTT | CAWQGASTGELFF
TRBJ1-5 | . | TRBV6-4 | . | TGTGCCAGCAGTGAATACGTTGCCGGAGGGCATTTT | CASSEYVAGGHF
TRBJ1-1 | . | TRBV7-2 | . | TGTGCCAGCAGCTTCGGCGGTGAAGCTTTCTTT | CASSFGGEAFF
TRBJ1-2 | TRBD1 | TRBV19 | once | TGTGCCAGTAGTATTTTAGGGACAGGGAATCAGAATGGCTACACCTTC | CASSILGTGNQNGYTF
TRBJ1-1 | . | TRBV11-3 | . | TGTGCCAGCAGCGGGGGGCTAACGGGTGAAGCTTTCTTT | CASSGGLTGEAFF
TRBJ1-2 | TRBD1 | TRBV23-1 | . | TGCGCCAGCAGTCCTAATGGGGCGGGACAGGGCGATAGGGGCTACACCTTC | CASSPNGAGQGDRGYTF
TRBJ2-5 | TRBD1 | TRBV28 | . | TGTGCCAGCAGCGAAACCGGGACAGGGAATAGTGAGACCCAGTACTTC | CASSETGTGNSETQYF
TRBJ1-2 | . | TRBV28 | . | TGTGCCAGCAGCCCCGGGACGTCTGGCTACACCTTC | CASSPGTSGYTF
TRBJ1-5 | . | TRBV27 | once | TGTGCCAGCAGTTTATTAGGACACAATCAGCCCCAGCATTTT | CASSLLGHNQPQHF
TRBJ1-1 | . | TRBV28 | . | TGTGCCAGCAGAGGGGGGCTGAACACTGAAGCTTTCTTT | CASRGGLNTEAFF
TRBJ2-2 | TRBD2 | TRBV6-1 | few | TGTGCCAGCACCCAGGCTAGCGGGACCACCGGGGAGCTGTTTTTT | CASTQASGTTGELFF
TRBJ2-2 | . | TRBV7-2 | . | TGTGCCAGCAGCTTAAACAGCGCCGGCACCGGGGAGCTGTTTTTT | CASSLNSAGTGELFF
TRBJ2-5 | . | TRBV5-1 | . | TGCGCCAGCAGCTTCCTGGGGGCTAGGGGGGAGACCCAGTACTTC | CASSFLGARGETQYF
TRBJ1-1 | . | TRBV10-2 | . | TGCGCCAGCATAAATATGAGAGATGAAGCTTTCTTT | CASINMRDEAFF
TRBJ1-1 | . | TRBV18 | . | TGTGCCAGCTCACCAAAAGGGTCGGACACTGAAGCTTTCTTT | CASSPKGSDTEAFF
TRBJ2-6 | . | TRBV11-2 | . | TGTGCCAGCAGCTCGATCTGGGCCAACGTCCTGACTTTC | CASSSIWANVLTF
TRBJ1-1 | . | TRBV7-8 | . | TGTGCCAGCAGCTTAGCTGAGGGTTACGGTGAAGCTTTCTTT | CASSLAEGYGEAFF
TRBJ2-5 | . | TRBV29-1 | . | TGCAGCGCTCAAGGGGGGCAGTGGATTCAAGAGACCCAGTACTTC | CSAQGGQWIQETQYF
TRBJ1-5 | . | TRBV30 | few | TGTGCCTGGAGTGGGGGAGACAATCAGCCCCAGCATTTT | CAWSGGDNQPQHF
TRBJ1-1 | . | TRBV11-3 | . | TGTGCCAGCAGCTTAGACGGGGCGAACACTGAAGCTTTCTTT | CASSLDGANTEAFF
TRBJ2-7 | . | TRBV23-1 | . | TGCGCCAGCAGTCCGGGATTGGTTTGGGAACACTCATACGAGCAGTACTTC | CASSPGLVWEHSYEQYF
TRBJ1-2 | . | TRBV4-3 | . | TGCGCCAGCAGCCAAGCCATAGGGAGATTGTACGGCTACACCTTC | CASSQAIGRLYGYTF
TRBJ1-5 | . | TRBV18 | . | TGTGCCAGCTCCTTTGACAGGAATCAGCCCCAGCATTTT | CASSFDRNQPQHF
TRBJ2-1 | . | TRBV5-4 | . | TGTGCCAGCAGCTTGGCGAACTGGGATGCCGATGAGCAGTTCTTC | CASSLANWDADEQFF
TRBJ1-6 | . | TRBV30 | . | TGTGCCTGGAGGGACAGTTATAATTCACCCCTCCACTTT | CAWRDSYNSPLHF
TRBJ2-2 | . | TRBV6-6 | . | TGTGCCAGCAGTCTTCGGGCCTTCTTCAACACCGGGGAGCTGTTTTTT | CASSLRAFFNTGELFF
TRBJ1-1 | . | TRBV6-6 | . | TGTGCCAGCAGGATACGGGAGTCGACCGCTGAAGCTTTCTTT | CASRIRESTAEAFF
TRBJ1-1 | . | TRBV5-5 | . | TGTGCCAGCATCTATCTCTTTGGGCATTTGAACACTGAAGCTTTCTTT | CASIYLFGHLNTEAFF
TRBJ1-2 | . | TRBV5-1 | few | TGCGCCAGCAGCTTGCAGGACCTTAACTATGGCTACACCTTC | CASSLQDLNYGYTF
TRBJ2-7 | . | TRBV7-6 | few | TGTGCCAGCAGCTTAGGGAACGAGCAGTACTTC | CASSLGNEQYF